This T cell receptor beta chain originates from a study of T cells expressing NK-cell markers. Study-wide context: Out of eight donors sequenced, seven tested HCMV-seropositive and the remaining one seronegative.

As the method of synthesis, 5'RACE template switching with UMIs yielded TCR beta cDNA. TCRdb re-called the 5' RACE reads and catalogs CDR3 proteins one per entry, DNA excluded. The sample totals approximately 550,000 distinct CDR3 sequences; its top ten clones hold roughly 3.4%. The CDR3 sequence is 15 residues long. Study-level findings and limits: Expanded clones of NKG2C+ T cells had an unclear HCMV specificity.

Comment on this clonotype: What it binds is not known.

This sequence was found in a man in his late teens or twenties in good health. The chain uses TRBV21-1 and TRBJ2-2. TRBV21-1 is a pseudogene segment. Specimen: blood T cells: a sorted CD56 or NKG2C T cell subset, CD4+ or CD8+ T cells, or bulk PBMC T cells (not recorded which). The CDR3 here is CASSKCGIVPGELFF.